This T cell receptor (beta chain) was observed in a study of blood T cell repertoires in COVID-19. In the authors' methods: Reference gene primer amplification gave estimated nucleated cell counts. Profiling relied on immunoSEQ multiplex PCR, and the TCRdb table lists in-frame clones only, not all of them. That table furnishes V, J and clone size, whereas the DNA furnished D and trimming. Of around 170,000 clones listed, about 80% are singletons. The sample was peripheral blood. The sequence was collected from a man in his thirties or forties with active or convalescent COVID-19.

The DNA of the CDR3 is TGTGCCAGCTCACCTCTGACAGGGGTCGGTTCACCCCTCCACTTT. Protein product: CASSPLTGVGSPLHF. The V and J genes are TRBV18 and TRBJ1-6; 8 bases are shared with TRBD1. J lost 9 bases, V lost 3 bases, and 7 bases had no gene match. The V gene's germline CDR1 is KGHSH and CDR2 LQKENI. CDR3 size: 15 residues.